The T cell receptor beta chain described here comes from a study of T cell repertoires in ileal Crohn's disease. In the study overall: Median disease duration was 7.9 years; 35% smoked at surgery.

A note on this clone: What it binds is unknown.

Before sorting, lamina propria lymphocytes were separated from surgical specimens by density gradient. Findings of the study overall: High-frequency clones were more common in sorted CD8 than CD4 cells. Compared with non-smokers, active smokers at surgery showed more clonal expansions.

The CDR3 is 12 residues long. V lost 2 bases, J lost 13 bases, and 11 bases lay in between. Germline-derived CDR1 and CDR2 are LNHDA and SQIVND (reference sequence). Profiled with immunoSEQ multiplex PCR; TCRdb holds only in-frame clones, not every one. In the table there are more than 5,500 clones, 70% to 90% of which are singletons. This clonotype originated in an adult with Crohn's disease. Some clones in this sample may be carry-over from other donors' samples. The chain joins TRBV19 to TRBJ1-4, with D tentatively TRBD1 (5 bases). The sequencing input was CD4+ T cells from ileum. CDR3 sequence (DNA): TGTGCCAGTAGTATAAGTTACAGGAGACTGTTTTTT. Protein product: CASSISYRRLFF.